This T cell receptor beta chain came from a study of T cells after yellow fever vaccination. CDR1 is SGHVS, CDR2 FNYEAQ, per germline. V was clipped by 3 bases and J by 8 bases; unmatched bases: 7. The length of the CDR3 is 14 residues. Whole-study results and caveats: Reappearing after the booster were most of the clones from primary vaccination (less than 98% CD4, 85% to 90% CD8).

Via MiXCR, TCRdb re-called the 5' RACE reads, giving one row per CDR3 protein. The data hold 25,000 to 35,000 distinct CDR3 sequences, with about 4.6% observed a single time. This clonotype has at least ten counts. Its antigen is not identified. The sample in question was CD8+ T cells sorted from PBMCs, obtained 5 days after the yellow fever booster vaccination. The sequence was collected from a young man who received the YFV17D yellow fever vaccine. The chain has TRBV7-6 and TRBJ2-1; 7 nucleotides match TRBD1. In nucleotides, the CDR3 is TGTGCCAGCAGCTTCGGGACAGAGCACTATGAGCAGTTCTTC. Protein product: CASSFGTEHYEQFF.